This T cell receptor (beta chain) is drawn from a study of regulatory T cells in long-lasting Graves disease. Germline lookup yields CDR1 MDHEN and CDR2 SYDVKM. Trimming removed 8 bases from V and 2 bases from J; junction bases left unmatched: 6. The CDR3 covers 13 residues. In building TCR beta libraries, iRepertoire HTBI primers were used together with Arm-PCR of CDR3 regions. A single record per CDR3 protein comes from TCRdb applying MiXCR to the multiplex PCR reads. The sample includes 420,000 or so distinct CDR3 sequences, around 15% of them seen just once. Ten or more counts support this clonotype. Time point indicated: newly diagnosed GD, antithyroid drugs for less than 3 months. From PBMCs, RNA was extracted and then used to make the TCR library. These data also formed part of another study, on T cells in Graves' hyperthyroidism and ophthalmopathy.

Sequencing used peripheral blood mononuclear cells (PBMCs), obtained at new diagnosis, from a patient treated with antithyroid drugs. The rearrangement joins TRBV28 to TRBJ2-7; TRBD2 agrees at 7 bases. This receptor was taken from a woman aged 18-35 years with Graves disease. This chain's CDR3 is CASGAGTTYEQYF. CDR3 coding DNA: TGTGCCAGCGGTGCCGGGACTACCTACGAGCAGTACTTC.